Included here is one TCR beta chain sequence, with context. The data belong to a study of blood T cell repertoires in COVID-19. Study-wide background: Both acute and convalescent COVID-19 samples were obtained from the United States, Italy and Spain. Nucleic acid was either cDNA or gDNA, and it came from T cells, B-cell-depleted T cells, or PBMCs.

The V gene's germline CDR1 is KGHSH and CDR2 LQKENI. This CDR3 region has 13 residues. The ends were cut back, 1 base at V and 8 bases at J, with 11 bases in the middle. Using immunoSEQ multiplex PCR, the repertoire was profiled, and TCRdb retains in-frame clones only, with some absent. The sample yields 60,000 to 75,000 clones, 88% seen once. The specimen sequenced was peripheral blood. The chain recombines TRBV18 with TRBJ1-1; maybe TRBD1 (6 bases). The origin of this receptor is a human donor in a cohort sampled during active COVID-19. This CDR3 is CASSPQNREEAFF. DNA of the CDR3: TGTGCCAGCTCACCACAAAACAGGGAAGAAGCTTTCTTT.